The 2 T cell receptor beta chains given below trace back to one sample, sequenced in a study of graft-versus-host responses after intestinal transplantation. These TCRs' antigens remain unknown. The assay was immunoSEQ multiplex PCR, and TCRdb's table has in-frame clones only and misses some. The table includes about 71,000 clones, around 96% detected once. Here the sequenced sample was unstimulated CD8+ T cells sorted from spleen or lymph node cells, taken before intestinal transplant. These receptor sequences come from a human donor who received an intestinal transplant.

The rearrangement links TRBV11-2 to TRBJ2-5; D call uncertain. Gene TRBJ2-7 matches the end of the DNA better, so the J call may be wrong. CDR3 length: 14 residues. Germline CDR1 reads SGHAT; CDR2 reads FQNNGV. The CDR3, as DNA: TGTGCCAGCAGCTTAGGAGGTGCGTCCTACGAGCAGTACTTC. It encodes CASSLGGASYEQYF.

This chain joins TRBV7-6 and TRBJ2-1; D unclear. Germline V gives CDR1 SGHVS, CDR2 FNYEAQ. The CDR3 totals 12 residues. Trimming removed 1 base at V and 12 bases at J, with 10 bases between. The CDR3 protein is CASSLGGGRQFF. The CDR3 bases are TGTGCCAGCAGCTTAGGGGGTGGCAGGCAGTTCTTC.